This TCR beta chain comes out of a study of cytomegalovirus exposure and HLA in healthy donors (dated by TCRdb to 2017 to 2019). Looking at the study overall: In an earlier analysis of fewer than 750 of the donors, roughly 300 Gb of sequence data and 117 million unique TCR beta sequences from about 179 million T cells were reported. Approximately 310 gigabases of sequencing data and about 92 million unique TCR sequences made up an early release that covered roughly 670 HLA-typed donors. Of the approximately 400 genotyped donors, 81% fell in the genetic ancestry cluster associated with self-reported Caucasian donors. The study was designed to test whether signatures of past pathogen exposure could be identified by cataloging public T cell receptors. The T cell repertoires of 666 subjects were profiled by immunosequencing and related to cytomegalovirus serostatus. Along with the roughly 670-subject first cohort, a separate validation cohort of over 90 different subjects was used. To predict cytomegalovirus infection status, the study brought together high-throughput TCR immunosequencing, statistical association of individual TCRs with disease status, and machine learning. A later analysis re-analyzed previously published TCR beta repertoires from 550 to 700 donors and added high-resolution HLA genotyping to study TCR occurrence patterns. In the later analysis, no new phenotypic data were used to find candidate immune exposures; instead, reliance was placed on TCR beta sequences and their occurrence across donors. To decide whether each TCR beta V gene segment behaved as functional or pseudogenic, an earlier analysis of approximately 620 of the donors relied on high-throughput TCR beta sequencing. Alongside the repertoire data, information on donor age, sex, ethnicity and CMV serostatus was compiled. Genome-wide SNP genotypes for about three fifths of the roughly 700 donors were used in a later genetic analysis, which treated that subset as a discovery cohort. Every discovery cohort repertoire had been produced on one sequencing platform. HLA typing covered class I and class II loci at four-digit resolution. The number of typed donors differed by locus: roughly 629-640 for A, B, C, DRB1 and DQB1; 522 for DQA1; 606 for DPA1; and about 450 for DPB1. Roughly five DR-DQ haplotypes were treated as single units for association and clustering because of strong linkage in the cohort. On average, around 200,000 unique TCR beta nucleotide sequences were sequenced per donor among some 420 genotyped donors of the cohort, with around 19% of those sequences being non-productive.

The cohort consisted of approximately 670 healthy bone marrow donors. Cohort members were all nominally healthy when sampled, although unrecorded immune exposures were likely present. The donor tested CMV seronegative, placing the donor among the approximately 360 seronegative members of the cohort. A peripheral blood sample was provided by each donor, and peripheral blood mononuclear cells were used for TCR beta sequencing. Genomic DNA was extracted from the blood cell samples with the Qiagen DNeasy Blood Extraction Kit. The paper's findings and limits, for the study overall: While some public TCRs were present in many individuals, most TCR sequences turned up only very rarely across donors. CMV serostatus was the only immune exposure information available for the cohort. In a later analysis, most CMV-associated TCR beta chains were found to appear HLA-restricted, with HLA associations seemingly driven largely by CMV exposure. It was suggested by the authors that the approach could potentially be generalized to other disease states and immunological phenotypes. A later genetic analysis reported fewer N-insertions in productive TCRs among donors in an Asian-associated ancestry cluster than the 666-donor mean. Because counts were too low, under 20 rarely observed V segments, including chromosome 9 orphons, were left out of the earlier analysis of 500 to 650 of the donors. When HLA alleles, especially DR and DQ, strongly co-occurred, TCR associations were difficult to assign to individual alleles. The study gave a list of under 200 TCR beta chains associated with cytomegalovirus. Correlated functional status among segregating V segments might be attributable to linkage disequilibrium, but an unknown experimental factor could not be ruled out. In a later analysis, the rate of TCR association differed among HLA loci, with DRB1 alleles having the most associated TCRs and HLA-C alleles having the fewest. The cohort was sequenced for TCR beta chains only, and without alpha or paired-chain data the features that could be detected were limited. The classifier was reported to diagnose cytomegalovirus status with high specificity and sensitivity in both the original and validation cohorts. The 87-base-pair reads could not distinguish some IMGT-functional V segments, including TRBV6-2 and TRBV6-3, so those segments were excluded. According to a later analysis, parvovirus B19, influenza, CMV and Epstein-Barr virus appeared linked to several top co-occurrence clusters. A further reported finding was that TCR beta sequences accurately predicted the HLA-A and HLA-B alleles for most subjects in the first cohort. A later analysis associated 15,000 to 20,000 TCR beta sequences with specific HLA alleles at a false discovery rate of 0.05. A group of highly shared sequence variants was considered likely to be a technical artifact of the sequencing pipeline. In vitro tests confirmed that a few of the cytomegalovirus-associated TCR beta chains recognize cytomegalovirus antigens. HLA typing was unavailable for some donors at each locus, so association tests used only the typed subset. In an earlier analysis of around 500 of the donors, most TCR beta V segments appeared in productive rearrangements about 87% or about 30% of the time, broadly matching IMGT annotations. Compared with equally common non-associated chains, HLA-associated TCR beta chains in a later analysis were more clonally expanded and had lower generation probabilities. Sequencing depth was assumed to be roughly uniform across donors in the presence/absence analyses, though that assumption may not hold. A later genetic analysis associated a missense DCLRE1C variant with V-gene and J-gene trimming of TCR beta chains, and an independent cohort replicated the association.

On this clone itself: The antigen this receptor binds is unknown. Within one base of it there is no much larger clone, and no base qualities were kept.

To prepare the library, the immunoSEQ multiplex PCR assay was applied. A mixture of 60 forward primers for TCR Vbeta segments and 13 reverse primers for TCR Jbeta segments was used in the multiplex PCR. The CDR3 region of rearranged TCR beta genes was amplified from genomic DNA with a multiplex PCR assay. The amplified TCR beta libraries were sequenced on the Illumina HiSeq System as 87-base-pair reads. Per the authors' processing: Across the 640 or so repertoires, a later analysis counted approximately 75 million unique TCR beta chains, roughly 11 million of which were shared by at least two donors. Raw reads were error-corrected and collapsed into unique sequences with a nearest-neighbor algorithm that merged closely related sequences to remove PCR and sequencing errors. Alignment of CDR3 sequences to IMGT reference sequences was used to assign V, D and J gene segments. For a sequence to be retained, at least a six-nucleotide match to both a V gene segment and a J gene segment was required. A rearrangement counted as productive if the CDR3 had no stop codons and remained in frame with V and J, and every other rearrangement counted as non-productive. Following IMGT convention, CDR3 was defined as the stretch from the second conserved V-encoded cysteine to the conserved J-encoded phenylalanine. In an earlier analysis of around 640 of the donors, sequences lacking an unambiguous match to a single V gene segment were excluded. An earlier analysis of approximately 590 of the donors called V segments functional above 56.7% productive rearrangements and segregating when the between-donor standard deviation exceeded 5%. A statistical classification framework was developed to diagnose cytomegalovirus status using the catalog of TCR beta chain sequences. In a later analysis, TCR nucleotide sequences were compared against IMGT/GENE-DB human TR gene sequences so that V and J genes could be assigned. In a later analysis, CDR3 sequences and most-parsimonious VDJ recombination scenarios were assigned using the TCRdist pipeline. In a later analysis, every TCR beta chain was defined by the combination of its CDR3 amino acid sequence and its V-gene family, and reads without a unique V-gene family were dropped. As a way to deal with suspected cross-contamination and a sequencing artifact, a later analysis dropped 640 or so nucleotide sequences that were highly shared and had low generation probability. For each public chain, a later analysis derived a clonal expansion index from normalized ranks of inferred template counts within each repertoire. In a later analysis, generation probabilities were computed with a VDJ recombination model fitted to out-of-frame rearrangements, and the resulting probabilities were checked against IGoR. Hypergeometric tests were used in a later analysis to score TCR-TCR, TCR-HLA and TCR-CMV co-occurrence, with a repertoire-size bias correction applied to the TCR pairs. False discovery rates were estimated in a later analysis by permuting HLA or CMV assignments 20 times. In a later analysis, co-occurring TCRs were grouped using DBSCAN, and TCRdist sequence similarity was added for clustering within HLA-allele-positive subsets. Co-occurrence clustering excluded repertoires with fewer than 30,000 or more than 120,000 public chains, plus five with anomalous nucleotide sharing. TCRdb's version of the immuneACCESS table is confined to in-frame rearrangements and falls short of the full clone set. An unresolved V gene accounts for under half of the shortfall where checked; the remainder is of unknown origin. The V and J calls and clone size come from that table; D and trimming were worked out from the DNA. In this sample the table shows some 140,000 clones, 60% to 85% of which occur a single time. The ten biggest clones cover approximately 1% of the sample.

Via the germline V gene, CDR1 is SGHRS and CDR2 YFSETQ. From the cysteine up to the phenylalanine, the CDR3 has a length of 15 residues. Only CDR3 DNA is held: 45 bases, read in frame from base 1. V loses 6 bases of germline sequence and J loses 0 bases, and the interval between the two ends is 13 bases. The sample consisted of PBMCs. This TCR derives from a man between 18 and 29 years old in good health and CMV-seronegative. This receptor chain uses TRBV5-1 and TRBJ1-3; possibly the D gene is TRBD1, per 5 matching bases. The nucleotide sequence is TGCGCCAGCAAAGGCGGGGGAAACTCTGGAAACACCATATATTTT. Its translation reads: CASKGGGNSGNTIYF.